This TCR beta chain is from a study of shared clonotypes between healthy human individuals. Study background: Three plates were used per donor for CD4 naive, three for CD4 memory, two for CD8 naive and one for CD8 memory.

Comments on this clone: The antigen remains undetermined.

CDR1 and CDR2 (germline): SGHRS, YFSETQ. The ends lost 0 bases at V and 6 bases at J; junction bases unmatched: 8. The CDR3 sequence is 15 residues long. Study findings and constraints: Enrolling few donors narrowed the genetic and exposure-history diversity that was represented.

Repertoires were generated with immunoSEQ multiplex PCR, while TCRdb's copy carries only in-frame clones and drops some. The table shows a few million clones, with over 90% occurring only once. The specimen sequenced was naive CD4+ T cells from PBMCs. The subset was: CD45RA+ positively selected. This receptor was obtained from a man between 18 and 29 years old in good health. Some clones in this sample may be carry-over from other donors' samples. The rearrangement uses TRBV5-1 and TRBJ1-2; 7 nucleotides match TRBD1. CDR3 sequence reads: CASSLGPGQYNGYTF. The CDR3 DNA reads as TGCGCCAGCAGCTTGGGACCGGGACAGTATAATGGCTACACCTTC.